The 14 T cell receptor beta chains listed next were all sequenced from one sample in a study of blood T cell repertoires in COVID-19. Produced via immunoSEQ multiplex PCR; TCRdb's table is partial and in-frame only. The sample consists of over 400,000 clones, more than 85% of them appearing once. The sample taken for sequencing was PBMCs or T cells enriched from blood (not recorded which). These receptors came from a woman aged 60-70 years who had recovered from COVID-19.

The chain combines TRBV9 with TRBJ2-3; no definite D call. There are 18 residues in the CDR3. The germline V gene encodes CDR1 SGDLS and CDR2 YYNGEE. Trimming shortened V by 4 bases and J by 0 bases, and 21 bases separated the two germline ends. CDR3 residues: CASSIGVPWATSTDTQYF. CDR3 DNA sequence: TGTGCCAGCAGCATCGGCGTTCCGTGGGCTACTAGCACAGATACGCAGTATTTT.

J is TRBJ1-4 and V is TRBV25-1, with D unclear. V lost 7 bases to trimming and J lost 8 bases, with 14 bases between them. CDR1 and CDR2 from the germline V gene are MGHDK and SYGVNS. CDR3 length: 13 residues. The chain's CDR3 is CASTPWAGEKLFF. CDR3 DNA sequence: TGTGCCAGCACCCCTTGGGCAGGCGAAAAACTGTTTTTT.

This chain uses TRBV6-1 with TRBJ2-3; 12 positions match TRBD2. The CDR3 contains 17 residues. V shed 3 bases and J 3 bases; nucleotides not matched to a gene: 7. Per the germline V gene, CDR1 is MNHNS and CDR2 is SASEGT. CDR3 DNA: TGTGCCAGCAGTGACTTAGGACTAGCGGGAATGACAGATACGCAGTATTTT. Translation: CASSDLGLAGMTDTQYF.

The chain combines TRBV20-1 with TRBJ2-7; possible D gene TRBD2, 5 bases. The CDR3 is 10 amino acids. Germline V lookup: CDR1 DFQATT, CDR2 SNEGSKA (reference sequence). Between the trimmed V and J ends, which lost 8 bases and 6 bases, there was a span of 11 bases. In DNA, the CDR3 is TGCAGTATCGTCAGCGGCGAGCAGTACTTC. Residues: CSIVSGEQYF.

The CDR3 loop reads CASSFRQPGYEQYF. The CDR3 DNA sequence: TGCGCCAGCAGCTTTCGACAGCCCGGCTACGAGCAGTACTTC. The V and J genes are TRBV5-1 and TRBJ2-7, with D possibly being TRBD1 (5 bases). Trimming took 2 bases from V and 3 from J, leaving 12 bases between them. The CDR3 length is 14 residues. CDR1 and CDR2 (germline): SGHRS, YFSETQ.

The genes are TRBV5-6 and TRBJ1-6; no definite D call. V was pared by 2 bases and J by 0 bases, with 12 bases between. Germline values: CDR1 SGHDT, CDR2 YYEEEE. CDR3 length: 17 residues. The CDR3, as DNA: TGTGCCAGCAGCTTAGTAGGTCGGAGCTCCTATAATTCACCCCTCCACTTT. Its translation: CASSLVGRSSYNSPLHF.

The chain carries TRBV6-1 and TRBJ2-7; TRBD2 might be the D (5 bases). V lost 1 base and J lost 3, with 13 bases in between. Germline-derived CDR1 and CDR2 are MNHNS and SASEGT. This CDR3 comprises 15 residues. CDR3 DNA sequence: TGTGCCAGCAGTGAAGGGGGAGCGGTGGGCTACGAGCAGTACTTC. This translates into CASSEGGAVGYEQYF.

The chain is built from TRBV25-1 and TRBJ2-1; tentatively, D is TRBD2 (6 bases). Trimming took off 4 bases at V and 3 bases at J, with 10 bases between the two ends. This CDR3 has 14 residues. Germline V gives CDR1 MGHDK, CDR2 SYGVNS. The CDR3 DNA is TGTGCCAGCAGTGTTGAGGGACTCTACAATGAGCAGTTCTTC. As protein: CASSVEGLYNEQFF.

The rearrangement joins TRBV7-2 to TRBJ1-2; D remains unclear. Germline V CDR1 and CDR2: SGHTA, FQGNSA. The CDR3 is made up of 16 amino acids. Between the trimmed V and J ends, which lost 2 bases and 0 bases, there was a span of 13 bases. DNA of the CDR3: TGTGCCAGCAGCTTAAGTGGCAGGCGCGCTAACTATGGCTACACCTTC. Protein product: CASSLSGRRANYGYTF.

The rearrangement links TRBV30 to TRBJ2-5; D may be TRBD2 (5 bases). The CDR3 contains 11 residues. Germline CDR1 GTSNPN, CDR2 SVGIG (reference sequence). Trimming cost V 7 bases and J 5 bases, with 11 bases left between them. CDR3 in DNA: TGTGCCTCTGACGGGGTGGAGACCCAGTACTTC. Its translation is CASDGVETQYF.

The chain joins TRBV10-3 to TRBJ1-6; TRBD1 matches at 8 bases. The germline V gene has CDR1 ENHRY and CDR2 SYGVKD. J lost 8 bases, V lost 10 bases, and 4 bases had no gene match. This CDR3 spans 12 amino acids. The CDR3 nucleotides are TGTGCCACCGGACAGGGAGATTCACCCCTCCACTTT. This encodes CATGQGDSPLHF.

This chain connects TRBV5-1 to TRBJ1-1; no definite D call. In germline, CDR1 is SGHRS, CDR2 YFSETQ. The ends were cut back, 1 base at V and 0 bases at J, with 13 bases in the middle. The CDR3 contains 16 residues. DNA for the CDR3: TGCGCCAGCAGCTTGATGGGCGAAGAGTTGAACACTGAAGCTTTCTTT. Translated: CASSLMGEELNTEAFF.

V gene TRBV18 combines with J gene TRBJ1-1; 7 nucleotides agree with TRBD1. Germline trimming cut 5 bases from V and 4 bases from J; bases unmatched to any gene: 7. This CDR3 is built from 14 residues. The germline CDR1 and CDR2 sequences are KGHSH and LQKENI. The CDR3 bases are TGTGCCAGCTCAAATAACAGGGGCAGCACTGAAGCTTTCTTT. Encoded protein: CASSNNRGSTEAFF.

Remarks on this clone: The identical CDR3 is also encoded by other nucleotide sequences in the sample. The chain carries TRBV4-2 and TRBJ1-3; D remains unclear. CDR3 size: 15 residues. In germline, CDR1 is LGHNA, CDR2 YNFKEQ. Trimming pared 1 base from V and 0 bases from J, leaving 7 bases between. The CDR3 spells CASSQGLLSGNTIYF. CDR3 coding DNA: TGTGCCAGCAGCCAAGGACTGCTCTCTGGAAACACCATATATTTT.